This is a list of T cell receptor beta chains from one sample in a study of blood T cell repertoires in COVID-19. Using immunoSEQ multiplex PCR, the repertoire was profiled, and TCRdb retains in-frame clones only, with some absent. The profile shows around 75,000 clones, approximately 79% of them singletons. Sequenced: peripheral blood. The receptor source for this set is a woman aged 80 or older with active or convalescent COVID-19. Each CDR3 is given without its conserved first and last residue. Each record gives: V gene, clone size, CDR3 protein. Rows may omit the clone size; those that give it use once, few, many or a size class.

V gene: TRBV28; clone size: .; CDR3 protein: ASSLGGGFGNQPQH
V gene: TRBV29-1; clone size: few; CDR3 protein: SVEDRSYSGYT
V gene: TRBV19; clone size: once; CDR3 protein: ASNRGPDRTEAF
V gene: TRBV6-6; clone size: .; CDR3 protein: GGRAPNTGELF
V gene: TRBV12-3/TRBV12-4; clone size: .; CDR3 protein: ASSLNGYT
V gene: TRBV7-6; clone size: few; CDR3 protein: ASSSGKPTYEQY
V gene: TRBV4-2; clone size: few; CDR3 protein: ASSQDGGYQPQH
V gene: TRBV11-2; clone size: .; CDR3 protein: ASSDRLATNEKLF
V gene: TRBV7-2; clone size: .; CDR3 protein: ASSPWRGGADTQY
V gene: TRBV28; clone size: .; CDR3 protein: ASTQGVWERDTQY
V gene: TRBV18; clone size: .; CDR3 protein: ASSMEQGSSYEQY
V gene: TRBV10-3; clone size: .; CDR3 protein: AISESLGKRGPSETQY
V gene: TRBV18; clone size: .; CDR3 protein: ASSPTPRLYTEAF
V gene: TRBV15; clone size: .; CDR3 protein: ATNLQGNTEAF
V gene: TRBV27; clone size: .; CDR3 protein: ASSLSPWGQGGNEQY
V gene: TRBV27; clone size: .; CDR3 protein: ASSLSTRGETQY
V gene: TRBV29-1; clone size: .; CDR3 protein: SARALLGRSYNEQF
V gene: TRBV27; clone size: .; CDR3 protein: ASSFHGREAYEQY
V gene: TRBV28; clone size: .; CDR3 protein: ATDRGSLPTDTQY
V gene: TRBV6-2/TRBV6-3; clone size: .; CDR3 protein: ASSSPPGEETQY
V gene: TRBV7-9; clone size: .; CDR3 protein: ASSSQGGEKLF
V gene: TRBV10-3; clone size: .; CDR3 protein: AISDPLDRVGEKLF
V gene: TRBV6-5; clone size: .; CDR3 protein: ASRTGGGSYGYT
V gene: TRBV7-6; clone size: .; CDR3 protein: ASSSISGRALGVSGELF
V gene: TRBV5-4; clone size: .; CDR3 protein: ASSLDGGQETQY
V gene: TRBV10-3; clone size: once; CDR3 protein: AISEGQGDYGYT
V gene: TRBV6-2/TRBV6-3; clone size: .; CDR3 protein: ASSYSTGGNEQF
V gene: TRBV5-1; clone size: .; CDR3 protein: ASSLKLAGGTDTQY
V gene: TRBV19; clone size: once; CDR3 protein: ASNYRTGGVNQPQH
V gene: TRBV7-9; clone size: .; CDR3 protein: ASSPQGAINQPQH
V gene: TRBV6-5; clone size: .; CDR3 protein: ASSPWTGGDMKAF
V gene: TRBV18; clone size: .; CDR3 protein: ASSLQGDGNEQF
V gene: TRBV7-2; clone size: .; CDR3 protein: ASSFRLAGGHSNNEQF
V gene: TRBV6-2/TRBV6-3; clone size: .; CDR3 protein: ASSSWDSSNYGYT
V gene: TRBV7-2; clone size: once; CDR3 protein: ASSLAHSRGPFSRETQY
V gene: TRBV27; clone size: .; CDR3 protein: ASSLEAASGRNSPYNEQF
V gene: TRBV5-4; clone size: .; CDR3 protein: ASSPGTSGYEQY
V gene: TRBV6-5; clone size: .; CDR3 protein: ASSPRGQVREQY
V gene: TRBV3-1/TRBV3-2; clone size: .; CDR3 protein: ASSQEWGRGQSTDTQY
V gene: TRBV11-2; clone size: .; CDR3 protein: ASSLLGDRAYEQY
V gene: TRBV19; clone size: .; CDR3 protein: ASSPLSTSGYNEQF
V gene: TRBV7-3; clone size: .; CDR3 protein: ASSPRPAGGDNEQF
V gene: TRBV19; clone size: .; CDR3 protein: ASSIAGDPYEQY
V gene: TRBV4-1; clone size: .; CDR3 protein: ASSPKHRVMNTEAF